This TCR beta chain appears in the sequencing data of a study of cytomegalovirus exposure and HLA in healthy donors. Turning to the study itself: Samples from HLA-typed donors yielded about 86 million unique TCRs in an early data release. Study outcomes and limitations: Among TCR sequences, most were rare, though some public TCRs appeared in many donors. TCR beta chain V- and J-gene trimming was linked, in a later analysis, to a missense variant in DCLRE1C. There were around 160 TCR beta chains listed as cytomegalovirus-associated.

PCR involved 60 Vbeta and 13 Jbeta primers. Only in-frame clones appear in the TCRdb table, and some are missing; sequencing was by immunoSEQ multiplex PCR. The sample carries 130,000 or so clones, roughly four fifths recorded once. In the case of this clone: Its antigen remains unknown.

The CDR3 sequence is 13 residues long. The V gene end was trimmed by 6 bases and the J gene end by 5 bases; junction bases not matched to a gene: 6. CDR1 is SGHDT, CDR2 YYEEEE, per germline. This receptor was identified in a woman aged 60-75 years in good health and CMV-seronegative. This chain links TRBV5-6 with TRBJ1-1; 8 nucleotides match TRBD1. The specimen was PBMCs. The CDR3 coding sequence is TGTGCCAGCAACGGACAGGGTGGGACTGAAGCTTTCTTT. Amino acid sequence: CASNGQGGTEAFF. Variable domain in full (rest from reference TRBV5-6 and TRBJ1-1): DAGVTQSPTHLIKTRGQQVTLRCSPKSGHDTVSWYQQALGQGPQFIFQYYEEEERQRGNFPDRFSGHQFPNYSSELNVNALLLGDSALYLCASNGQGGTEAFFGQGTRLTVV.